This TCR beta chain was sequenced during a study of Graves' ophthalmopathy and Graves' hyperthyroidism. V was trimmed by 6 bases and J by 1 base, leaving 9 bases between them. The CDR3 is 13 amino acids. This clonotype has at least ten counts. RNA transcripts served as template for amplifying TCR beta CDR3 sequences. The authors performed first-round RT-PCR with HTBI primers and then a second-round multiplex PCR. MiXCR, run by TCRdb on the multiplex PCR reads, gives a single entry per CDR3 protein. Altogether about 700,000 distinct CDR3 sequences are present, around 40% being singletons, with the ten largest covering approximately 46%.

This chain connects TRBV12-3 or TRBV12-4 to TRBJ1-1, with D uncertain. The origin of this receptor is an adult man with Graves' ophthalmopathy. Sequencing was done on a sample of peripheral blood. CDR3 loop: CASSLYGNTEAFF. As DNA, the CDR3 is TGTGCCAGCAGCTTATACGGGAACACTGAAGCTTTCTTT.